This record covers a single T cell receptor beta chain. Its antigen is still unknown. RNA totalling roughly 0.45 to 1 ug underwent reverse transcription with random hexamers. A single record per CDR3 protein comes from TCRdb applying MiXCR to the immunoSEQ multiplex PCR reads. The sample contains about 120,000 distinct CDR3 sequences, 85% to 95% of which appear only once. TEMRA cells were FACS-enriched and CD8+ and CD4+ T cells negatively isolated. The data derive from a study of CD8 T cells in Susac syndrome. Study-wide results and caveats: The study's TCR sequencing and HLA analysis covered a relatively small number of individuals, and the study acknowledged this.

The CDR3 consists of 13 residues. The V end lost 3 bases, the J end lost 3 bases, and 8 bases lay between the germline ends. Per the germline V gene, CDR1 is LNHDA and CDR2 is SQIVND (reference sequence). Sequencing was carried out using CD8+ T cells from PBMCs. V gene TRBV19 combines with J gene TRBJ2-5, with D perhaps matching TRBD1 (6 bases). The TCR originated in a human donor in good health. The CDR3: CASSMGAKETQYF. Written as DNA, the CDR3 is TGTGCCAGTAGTATGGGGGCGAAAGAGACCCAGTACTTC.